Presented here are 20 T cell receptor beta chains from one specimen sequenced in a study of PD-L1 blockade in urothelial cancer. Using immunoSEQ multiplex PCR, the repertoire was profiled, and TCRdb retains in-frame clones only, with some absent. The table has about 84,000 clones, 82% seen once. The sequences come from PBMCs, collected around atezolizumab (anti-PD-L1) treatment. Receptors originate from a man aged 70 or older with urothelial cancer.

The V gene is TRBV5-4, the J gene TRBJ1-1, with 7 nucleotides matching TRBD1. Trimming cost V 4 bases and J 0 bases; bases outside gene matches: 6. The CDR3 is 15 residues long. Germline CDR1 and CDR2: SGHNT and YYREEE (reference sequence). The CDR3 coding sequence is TGTGCCAGCAGCCCCCGGGACAGATTGAACACTGAAGCTTTCTTT. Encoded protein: CASSPRDRLNTEAFF. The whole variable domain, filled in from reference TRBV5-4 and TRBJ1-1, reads ETGVTQSPTHLIKTRGQQVTLRCSSQSGHNTVSWYQQALGQGPQFIFQYYREEENGRGNFPPRFSGLQFPNYSSELNVNALELDDSALYLCASSPRDRLNTEAFFGQGTRLTVV.

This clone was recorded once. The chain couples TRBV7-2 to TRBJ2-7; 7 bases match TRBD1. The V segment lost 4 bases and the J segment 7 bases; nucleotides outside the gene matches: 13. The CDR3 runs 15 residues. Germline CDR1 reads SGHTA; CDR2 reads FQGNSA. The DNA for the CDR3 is TGTGCCAGCAGCTCCAAGGACAGGCGGTTCGGAGAGCAGTACTTC. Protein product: CASSSKDRRFGEQYF.

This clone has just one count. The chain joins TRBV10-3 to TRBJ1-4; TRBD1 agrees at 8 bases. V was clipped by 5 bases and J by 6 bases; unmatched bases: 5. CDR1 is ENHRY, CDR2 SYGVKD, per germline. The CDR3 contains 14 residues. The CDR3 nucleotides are TGTGCCATCAGTCCGACAGGGGAGGATGAAAAACTGTTTTTT. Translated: CAISPTGEDEKLFF.

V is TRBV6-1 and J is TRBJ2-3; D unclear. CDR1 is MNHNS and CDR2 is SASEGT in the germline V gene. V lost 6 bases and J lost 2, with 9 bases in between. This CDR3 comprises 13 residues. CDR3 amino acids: CASSLVFTDTQYF. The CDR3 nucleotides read TGTGCCAGCAGCCTAGTCTTCACAGATACGCAGTATTTT.

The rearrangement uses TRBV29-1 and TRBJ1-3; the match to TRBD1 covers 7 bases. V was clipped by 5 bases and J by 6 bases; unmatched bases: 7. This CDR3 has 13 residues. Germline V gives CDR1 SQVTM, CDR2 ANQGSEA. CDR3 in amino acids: CSVTEGAENTIYF. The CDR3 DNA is TGCAGCGTTACGGAGGGGGCTGAAAACACCATATATTTT.

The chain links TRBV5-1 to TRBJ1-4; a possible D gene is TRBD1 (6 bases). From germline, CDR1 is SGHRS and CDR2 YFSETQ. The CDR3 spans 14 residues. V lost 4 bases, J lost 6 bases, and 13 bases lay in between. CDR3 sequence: CASSVQGRDEKLFF. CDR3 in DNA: TGCGCCAGCAGCGTACAGGGTAGGGATGAAAAACTGTTTTTT.

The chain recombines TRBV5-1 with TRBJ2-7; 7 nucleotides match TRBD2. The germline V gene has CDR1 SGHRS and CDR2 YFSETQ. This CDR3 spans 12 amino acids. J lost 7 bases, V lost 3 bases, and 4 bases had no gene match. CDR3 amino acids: CASSYNSGEQYF. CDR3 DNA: TGCGCCAGCAGCTACAATAGCGGGGAGCAGTACTTC.

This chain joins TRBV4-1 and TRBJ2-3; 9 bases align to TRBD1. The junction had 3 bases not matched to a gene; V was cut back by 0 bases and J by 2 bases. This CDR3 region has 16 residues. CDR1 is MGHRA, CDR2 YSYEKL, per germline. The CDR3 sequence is CASSQDGDRVTDTQYF. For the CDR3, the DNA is TGCGCCAGCAGCCAAGATGGGGACAGGGTCACAGATACGCAGTATTTT.

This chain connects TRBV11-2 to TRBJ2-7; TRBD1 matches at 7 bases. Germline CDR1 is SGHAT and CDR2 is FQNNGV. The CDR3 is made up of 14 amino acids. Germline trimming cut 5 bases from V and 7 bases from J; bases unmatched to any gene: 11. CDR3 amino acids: CASSPQITGVEQYF. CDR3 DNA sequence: TGTGCCAGCAGCCCCCAGATAACAGGGGTTGAGCAGTACTTC.

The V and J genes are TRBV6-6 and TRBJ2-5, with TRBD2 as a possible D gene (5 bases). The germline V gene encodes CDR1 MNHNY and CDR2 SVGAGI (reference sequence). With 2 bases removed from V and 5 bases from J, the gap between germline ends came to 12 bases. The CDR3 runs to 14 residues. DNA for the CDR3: TGTGCCAGCAGTTACGTAGACGGGGTGGAGACCCAGTACTTC. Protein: CASSYVDGVETQYF.

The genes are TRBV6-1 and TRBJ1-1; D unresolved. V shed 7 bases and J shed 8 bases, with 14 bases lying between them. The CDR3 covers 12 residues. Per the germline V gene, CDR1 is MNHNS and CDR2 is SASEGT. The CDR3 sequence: CASNREEEEAFF. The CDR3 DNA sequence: TGTGCCAGCAATAGAGAGGAGGAGGAAGCTTTCTTT.

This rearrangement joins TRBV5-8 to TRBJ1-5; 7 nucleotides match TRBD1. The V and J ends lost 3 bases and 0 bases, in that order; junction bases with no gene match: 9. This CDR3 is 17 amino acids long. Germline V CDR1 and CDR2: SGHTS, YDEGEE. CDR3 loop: CASSSGTAHYSNQPQHF. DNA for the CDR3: TGTGCCAGCAGCTCGGGGACAGCGCATTATAGCAATCAGCCCCAGCATTTT.

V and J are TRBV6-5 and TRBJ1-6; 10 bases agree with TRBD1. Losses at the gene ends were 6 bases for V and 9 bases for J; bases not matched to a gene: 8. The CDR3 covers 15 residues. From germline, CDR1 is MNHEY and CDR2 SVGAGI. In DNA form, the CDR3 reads TGTGCCAGCAGCCCACGGACAGGGGGAGGTTCACCCCTCCACTTT. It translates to CASSPRTGGGSPLHF.

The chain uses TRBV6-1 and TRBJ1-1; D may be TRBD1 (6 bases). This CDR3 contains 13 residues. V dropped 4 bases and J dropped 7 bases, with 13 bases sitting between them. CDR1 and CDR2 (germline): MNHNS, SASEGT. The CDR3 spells CASSGNRDREAFF. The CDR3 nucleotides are TGTGCCAGCAGTGGAAACAGGGACCGTGAAGCTTTCTTT.

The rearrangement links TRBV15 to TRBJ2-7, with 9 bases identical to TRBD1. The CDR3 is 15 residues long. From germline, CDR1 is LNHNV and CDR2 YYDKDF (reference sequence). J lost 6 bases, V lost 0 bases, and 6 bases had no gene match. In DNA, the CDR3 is TGTGCCACCAGCAGAGAATGGGACAGGGAGGGCGAGCAGTACTTC. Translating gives CATSREWDREGEQYF.

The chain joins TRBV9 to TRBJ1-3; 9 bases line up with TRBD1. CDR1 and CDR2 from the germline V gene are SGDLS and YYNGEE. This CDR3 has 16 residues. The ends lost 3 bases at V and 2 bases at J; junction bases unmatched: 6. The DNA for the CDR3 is TGTGCCAGCAGCGCAAGAGGGGACAGGGCTGGAAACACCATATATTTT. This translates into CASSARGDRAGNTIYF.

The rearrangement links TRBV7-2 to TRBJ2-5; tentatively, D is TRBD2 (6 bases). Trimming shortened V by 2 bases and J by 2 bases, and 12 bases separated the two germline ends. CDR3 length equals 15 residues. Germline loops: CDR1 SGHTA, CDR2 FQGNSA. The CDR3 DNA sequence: TGTGCCAGCAGCTTATCGGGACTTATGCAAGAGACCCAGTACTTC. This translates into CASSLSGLMQETQYF. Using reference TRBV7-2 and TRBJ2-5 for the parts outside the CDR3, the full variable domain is GAGVSQSPSNKVTEKGKDVELRCDPISGHTALYWYRQSLGQGLEFLIYFQGNSAPDKSGLPSDRFSAERTGGSVSTLTIQRTQQEDSAVYLCASSLSGLMQETQYFGPGTRLLVL.

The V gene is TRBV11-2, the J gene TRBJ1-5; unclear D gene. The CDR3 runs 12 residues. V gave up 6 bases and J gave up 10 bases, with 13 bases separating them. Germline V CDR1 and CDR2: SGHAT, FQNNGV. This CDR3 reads CASSLVAGPQHF. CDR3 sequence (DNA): TGTGCCAGCAGTCTAGTGGCGGGCCCCCAGCATTTT.

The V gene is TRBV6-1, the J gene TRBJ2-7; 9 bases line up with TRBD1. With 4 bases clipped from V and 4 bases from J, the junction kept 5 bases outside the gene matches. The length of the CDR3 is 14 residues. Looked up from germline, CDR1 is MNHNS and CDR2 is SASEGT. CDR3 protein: CASSVGQGNYEQYF. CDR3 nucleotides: TGTGCCAGCAGTGTGGGACAGGGTAATTACGAGCAGTACTTC.

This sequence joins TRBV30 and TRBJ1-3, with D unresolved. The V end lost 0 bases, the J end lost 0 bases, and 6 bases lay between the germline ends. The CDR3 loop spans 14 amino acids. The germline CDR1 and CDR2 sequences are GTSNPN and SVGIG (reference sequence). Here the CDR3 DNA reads TGTGCCTGGAGTGTCGGAGGCTCTGGAAACACCATATATTTT. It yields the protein CAWSVGGSGNTIYF.